This T cell receptor (beta chain) was identified during a study of blood T cell repertoires in COVID-19. Study in general: Some COVID-19 samples were acute and others convalescent; all came from the United States, Italy and Spain.

This CDR3 has 15 residues. The V segment lost 0 bases and the J segment 2 bases; nucleotides outside the gene matches: 3. CDR1 is SGHRS, CDR2 YFSETQ, per germline. The protocol was immunoSEQ multiplex PCR, while the TCRdb copy is restricted to in-frame clones and leaves out a portion. The data contain about 160,000 clones, over 80% of them singletons. Material: peripheral blood. The TCR comes from a man under 40 with COVID-19, enrolled during active disease. The chain couples TRBV5-1 to TRBJ2-7; 9 positions agree with TRBD1. The CDR3 DNA is TGCGCCAGCAGCTTGGGGACAGGGGTACCCTACGAGCAGTACTTC. Its protein is CASSLGTGVPYEQYF.